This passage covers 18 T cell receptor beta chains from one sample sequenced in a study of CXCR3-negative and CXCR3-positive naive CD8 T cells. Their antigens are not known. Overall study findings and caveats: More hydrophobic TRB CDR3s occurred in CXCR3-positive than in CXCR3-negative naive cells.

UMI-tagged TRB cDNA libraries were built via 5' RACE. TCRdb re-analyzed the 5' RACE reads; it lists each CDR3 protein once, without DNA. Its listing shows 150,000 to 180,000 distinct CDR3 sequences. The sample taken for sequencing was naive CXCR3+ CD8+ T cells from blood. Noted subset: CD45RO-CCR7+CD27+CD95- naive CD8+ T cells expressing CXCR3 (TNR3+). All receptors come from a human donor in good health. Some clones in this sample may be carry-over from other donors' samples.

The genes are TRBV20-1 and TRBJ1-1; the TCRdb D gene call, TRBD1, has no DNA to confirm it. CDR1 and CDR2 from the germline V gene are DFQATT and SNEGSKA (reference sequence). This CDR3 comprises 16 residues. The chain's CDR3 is CSARDDFSRGNTEAFF.

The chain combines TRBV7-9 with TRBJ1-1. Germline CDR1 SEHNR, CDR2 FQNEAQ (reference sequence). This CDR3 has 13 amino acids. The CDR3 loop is CASSSDTNTEAFF.

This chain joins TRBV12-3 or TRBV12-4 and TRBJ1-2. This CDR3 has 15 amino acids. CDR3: CASSFTGLGLEGYTF.

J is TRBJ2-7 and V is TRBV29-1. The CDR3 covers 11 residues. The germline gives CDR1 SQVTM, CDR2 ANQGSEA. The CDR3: CSVEDRYEQYF.

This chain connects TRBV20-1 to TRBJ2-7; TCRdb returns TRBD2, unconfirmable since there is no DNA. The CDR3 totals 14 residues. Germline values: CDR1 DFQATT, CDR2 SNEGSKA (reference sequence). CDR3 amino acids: CSARALAGTYEQYF.

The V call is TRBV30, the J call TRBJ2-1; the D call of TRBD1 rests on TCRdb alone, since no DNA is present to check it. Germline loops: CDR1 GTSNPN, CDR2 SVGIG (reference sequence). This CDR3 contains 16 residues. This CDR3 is CAWGNDRRSSYNEQFF.

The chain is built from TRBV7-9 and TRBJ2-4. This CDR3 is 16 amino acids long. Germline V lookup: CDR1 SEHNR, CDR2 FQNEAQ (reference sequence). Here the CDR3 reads CASSSTIVPQKNIQYF. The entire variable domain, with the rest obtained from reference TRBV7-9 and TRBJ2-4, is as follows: DTGVSQNPRHKITKRGQNVTFRCDPISEHNRLYWYRQTLGQGPEFLTYFQNEAQLEKSRLLSDRFSAERPKGSFSTLEIQRTEQGDSAMYLCASSSTIVPQKNIQYFGAGTRLSVL.

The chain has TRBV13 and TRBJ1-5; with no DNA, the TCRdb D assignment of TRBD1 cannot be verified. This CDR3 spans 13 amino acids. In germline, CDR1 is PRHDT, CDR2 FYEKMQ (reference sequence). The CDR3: CASSLAGNQPQHF.

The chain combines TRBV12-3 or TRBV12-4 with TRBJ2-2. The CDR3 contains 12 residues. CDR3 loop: CASSLVFGELFF.

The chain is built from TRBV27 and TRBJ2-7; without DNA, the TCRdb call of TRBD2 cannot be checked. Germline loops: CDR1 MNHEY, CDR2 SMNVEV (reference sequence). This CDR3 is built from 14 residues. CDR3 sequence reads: CASRLAGGTHEQYF.

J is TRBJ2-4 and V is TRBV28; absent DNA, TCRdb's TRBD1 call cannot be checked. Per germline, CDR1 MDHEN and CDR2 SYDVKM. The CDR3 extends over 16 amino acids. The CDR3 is CASSFAGELAKNIQYF.

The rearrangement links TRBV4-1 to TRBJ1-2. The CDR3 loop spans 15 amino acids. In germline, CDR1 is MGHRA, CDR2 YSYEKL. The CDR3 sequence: CASSQEFGRTYGYTF.

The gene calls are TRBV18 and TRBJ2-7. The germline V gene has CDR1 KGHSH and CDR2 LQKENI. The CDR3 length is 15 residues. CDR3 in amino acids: CASSPDKGPTYEQYF.

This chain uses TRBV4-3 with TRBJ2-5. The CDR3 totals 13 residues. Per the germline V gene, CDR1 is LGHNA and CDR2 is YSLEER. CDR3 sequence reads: CASSQDSQETQYF.

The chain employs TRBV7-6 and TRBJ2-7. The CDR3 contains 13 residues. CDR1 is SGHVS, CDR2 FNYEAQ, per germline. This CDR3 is CASSLAAANEQYF.

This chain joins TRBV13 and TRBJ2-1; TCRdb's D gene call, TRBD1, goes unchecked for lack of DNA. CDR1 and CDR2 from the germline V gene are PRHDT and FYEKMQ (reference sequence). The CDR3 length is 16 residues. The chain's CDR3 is CASSLARGFSYNEQFF.

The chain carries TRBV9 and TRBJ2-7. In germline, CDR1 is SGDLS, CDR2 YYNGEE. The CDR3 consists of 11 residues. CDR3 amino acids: CASSGRGEQYF. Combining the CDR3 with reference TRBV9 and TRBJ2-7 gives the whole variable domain DSGVTQTPKHLITATGQRVTLRCSPRSGDLSVYWYQQSLDQGLQFLIQYYNGEERAKGNILERFSAQQFPDLHSELNLSSLELGDSALYFCASSGRGEQYFGPGTRLTVT.

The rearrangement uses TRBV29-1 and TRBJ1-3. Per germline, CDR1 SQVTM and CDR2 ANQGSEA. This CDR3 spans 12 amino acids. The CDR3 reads CSVEVVGNTIYF.